The source of this T cell receptor beta chain is a study of cytomegalovirus exposure and HLA in healthy donors. The repertoire was sequenced with immunoSEQ multiplex PCR; TCRdb's copy has only in-frame clones and lacks some. The sample has about 130,000 clones, around 94% seen once. The CDR3 is 13 amino acids. CDR1 is MNHEY and CDR2 is SMNVEV in the germline V gene (reference sequence). V gave up 4 bases and J gave up 4 bases; unmatched junction bases: 1. Points on this clone: Its target is unknown.

Overall study results and limits: There were some 150 TCR beta chains listed as cytomegalovirus-associated. Both high specificity and high sensitivity reportedly marked the classifier's diagnosis of cytomegalovirus status.

V usage is TRBV27 and J usage is TRBJ2-1, with 7 bases matching TRBD1. The TCR comes from a woman under 30 in good health and CMV-seronegative. Sequenced input: PBMCs. In nucleotides, the CDR3 is TGTGCCAGCAGTTCAGGGGGTTACAATGAGCAGTTCTTC. Residues: CASSSGGYNEQFF.